A selection of T cell receptor beta chains follows, all from one sample in a study of blood T cell repertoires in COVID-19. The method was immunoSEQ multiplex PCR; TCRdb's version includes in-frame clones alone and lacks a portion of them. The repertoire consists of 150,000 to 200,000 clones, with more than 65% occurring once and the leading ten covering roughly 15%. The sample consisted of PBMCs or T cells enriched from blood (not recorded which). These receptors were taken from a man aged 45-65 years who had recovered from COVID-19. CDR3s include the opening cysteine and the closing phenylalanine or tryptophan. Fields, in order: CDR3 length, V gene, clone size, D gene, J gene, CDR3 protein, CDR3 DNA. The D gene is left open where the match is weak. Expanded clones get a size class; other rows say once, few or many, or leave the size out.

14	TRBV6-2/TRBV6-3	NA	NA	TRBJ2-5	CASSYSGGPETQYF	TGTGCCAGCAGTTACTCGGGGGGGCCGGAGACCCAGTACTTC
13	TRBV28	few	TRBD2	TRBJ2-3	CASSRTSADTQYF	TGTGCCAGCAGTCGGACTAGCGCAGATACGCAGTATTTT
15	TRBV9	NA	NA	TRBJ1-2	CASSVARGLNYGYTF	TGTGCCAGCAGCGTAGCTAGGGGGTTAAACTATGGCTACACCTTC
18	TRBV18	once	NA	TRBJ2-7	CASSPVPHDSRSSYEQYF	TGTGCCAGCTCACCAGTACCCCACGACAGCCGGAGCTCCTACGAGCAGTACTTC
18	TRBV3-1/TRBV3-2	NA	TRBD2	TRBJ2-1	CASSPSIGAGGPLDEQFF	TGTGCCAGCAGCCCCTCGATTGGGGCGGGGGGGCCTCTTGATGAGCAGTTCTTC
19	TRBV11-2	NA	TRBD2	TRBJ2-2	CASSQPGLVFPSSSGELFF	TGTGCCAGCAGCCAGCCGGGACTAGTTTTTCCCTCTTCCAGCGGGGAGCTGTTTTTT
13	TRBV5-1	few	NA	TRBJ1-5	CASSPDTNQPQHF	TGCGCCAGCAGTCCAGACACCAATCAGCCCCAGCATTTT
15	TRBV7-9	NA	NA	TRBJ1-1	CASSSRLGLNTEAFF	TGTGCCAGCAGCTCCCGCCTGGGGCTGAACACTGAAGCTTTCTTT
15	TRBV5-6	NA	NA	TRBJ1-6	CASSPPGGSGSPLHF	TGTGCCAGCAGCCCCCCCGGCGGCAGTGGGTCACCCCTCCACTTT
14	TRBV27	NA	NA	TRBJ1-2	CASYSDRNNYGYTF	TGTGCCAGCTACTCCGATCGAAATAACTATGGCTACACCTTC
15	TRBV9	NA	NA	TRBJ2-5	CASSVVGGGQETQYF	TGTGCCAGCAGCGTAGTCGGTGGGGGGCAAGAGACCCAGTACTTC
14	TRBV6-5	NA	TRBD2	TRBJ2-5	CASSAGLVSMSQYF	TGTGCCAGCAGCGCGGGACTAGTGTCCATGTCCCAGTACTTC
13	TRBV12-3/TRBV12-4	few	TRBD1	TRBJ1-6	CASRRQGHSPLHF	TGTGCCAGCAGGAGACAGGGGCATTCACCCCTCCACTTT
16	TRBV7-8	NA	NA	TRBJ1-4	CASSYPQGPTNEKLFF	TGTGCCAGCAGCTACCCGCAGGGGCCGACTAATGAAAAACTGTTTTTT
14	TRBV29-1	NA	TRBD2	TRBJ2-2	CSGRILASTGELFF	TGCAGCGGGCGTATACTAGCGAGCACCGGGGAGCTGTTTTTT
12	TRBV30	NA	NA	TRBJ1-3	CACPTSGNTIYF	TGTGCCTGTCCAACATCTGGAAACACCATATATTTT